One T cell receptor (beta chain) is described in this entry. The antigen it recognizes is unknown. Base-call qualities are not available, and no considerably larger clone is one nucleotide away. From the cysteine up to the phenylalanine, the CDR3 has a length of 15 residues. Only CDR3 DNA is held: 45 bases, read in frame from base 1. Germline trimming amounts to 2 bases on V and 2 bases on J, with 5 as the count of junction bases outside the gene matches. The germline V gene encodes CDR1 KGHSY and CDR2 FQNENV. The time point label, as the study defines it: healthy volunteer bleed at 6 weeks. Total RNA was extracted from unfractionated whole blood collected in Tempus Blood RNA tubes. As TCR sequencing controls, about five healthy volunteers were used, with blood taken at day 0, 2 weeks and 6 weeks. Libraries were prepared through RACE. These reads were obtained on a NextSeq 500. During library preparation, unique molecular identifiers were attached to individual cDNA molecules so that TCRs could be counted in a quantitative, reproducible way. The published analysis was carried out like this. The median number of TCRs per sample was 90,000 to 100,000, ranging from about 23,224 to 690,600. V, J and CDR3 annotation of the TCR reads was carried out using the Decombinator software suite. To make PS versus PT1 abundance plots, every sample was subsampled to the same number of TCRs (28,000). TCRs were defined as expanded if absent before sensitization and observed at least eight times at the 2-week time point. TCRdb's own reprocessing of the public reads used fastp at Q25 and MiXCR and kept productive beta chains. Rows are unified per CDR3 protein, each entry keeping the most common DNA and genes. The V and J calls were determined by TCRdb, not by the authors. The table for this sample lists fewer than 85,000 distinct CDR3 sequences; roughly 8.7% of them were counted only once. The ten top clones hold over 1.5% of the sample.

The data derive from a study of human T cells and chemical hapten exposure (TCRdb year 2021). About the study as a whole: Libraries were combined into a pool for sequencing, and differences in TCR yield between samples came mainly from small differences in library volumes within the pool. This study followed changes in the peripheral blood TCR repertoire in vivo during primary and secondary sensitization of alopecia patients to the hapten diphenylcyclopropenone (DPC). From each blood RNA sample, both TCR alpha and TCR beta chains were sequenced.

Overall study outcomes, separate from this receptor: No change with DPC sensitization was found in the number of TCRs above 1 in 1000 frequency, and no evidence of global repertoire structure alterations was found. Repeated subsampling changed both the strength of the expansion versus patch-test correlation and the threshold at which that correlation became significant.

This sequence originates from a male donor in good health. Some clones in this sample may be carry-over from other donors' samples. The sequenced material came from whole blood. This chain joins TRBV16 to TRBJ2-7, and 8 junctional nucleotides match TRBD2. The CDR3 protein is CASSQESGGTYEQYF. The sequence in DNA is TGTGCCAGCAGCCAAGAGAGCGGGGGAACCTACGAGCAGTACTTC.